This T cell receptor beta chain originates from a study of cytomegalovirus exposure and HLA in healthy donors. Trimming removed 6 bases at V and 2 bases at J, with 14 bases between. This CDR3 region has 14 residues. CDR1 MDHEN and CDR2 SYDVKM come from the germline V gene. Study observations and caveats: TCR beta chain V- and J-gene trimming was linked, in a later analysis, to a missense variant in DCLRE1C. By HLA locus, TCR association rates varied in a later analysis, with DRB1 showing the most and HLA-C the fewest. Apparent HLA restriction characterized most CMV-associated TCR beta chains in a later analysis. Several of the most significant clusters appeared linked to common viral pathogens, based on a later analysis.

Primers for the PCR totalled 60 Vbeta and 13 Jbeta. Sequencing was performed with immunoSEQ multiplex PCR; in TCRdb, only in-frame clones are kept and a portion is missing. Among some 67,000 clones listed, 80% to 90% were seen once. On this clone: As yet, its antigen is unknown.

The receptor was isolated from a woman aged 25 to 39 in good health and CMV-seropositive. Specimen: PBMCs. This chain connects TRBV28 to TRBJ2-7; TRBD2 might be the D (6 bases). CDR3 DNA sequence: TGTGCCAGCAGGTCCGGGACTTCCCCCTACGAGCAGTACTTC. It is translated as CASRSGTSPYEQYF.